These 9 T cell receptor beta chains came from one sample sequenced in a study of T cell responses to AZD1222 COVID-19 vaccine listed by TCRdb under 2021. Receptors were amplified or captured by the immunoSEQ multiplex PCR assay. The clones in this table, taken by TCRdb from immuneACCESS, are in-frame only. Not every clone is retained; where verified, under half of the shortfall comes from an unresolved V gene, and the cause of the rest is unknown. The sample table contains around 140,000 clones; only one count was recorded for approximately 85% of them. More than 7.5% of the sample is taken by the ten largest. This specimen's time point label, per the study, means: about 28 days (+/-7) after the second vaccine dose. The sample's treatment or condition, from its label and the paper: meningococcal conjugate vaccine given as trial control. The source material was peripheral blood, sampled 28 days after the second dose of the MenACWY control vaccine. Receptor source: an adult who received the MenACWY meningococcal vaccine as a control.

The V call is TRBV12-3 or TRBV12-4, the J call TRBJ2-2; the D is unclear. This CDR3 is built from 13 residues. V gave up 3 bases and J gave up 8 bases, with 10 bases separating them. The CDR3 sequence: CASSLWGRGELFF. As DNA, the CDR3 is TGTGCCAGCAGTTTGTGGGGTCGGGGGGAGCTGTTTTTT.

This chain joins TRBV30 and TRBJ2-2; 9 nucleotides match TRBD2. CDR3 length: 15 amino acids. Germline trimming cut 4 bases from V and 5 bases from J; bases unmatched to any gene: 8. Germline assignment: CDR1 GTSNPN and CDR2 SVGIG (reference sequence). CDR3 coding DNA: TGTGCCTGGATGGTCGCGGGAGGGGGGACCGGGGAGCTGTTTTTT. Translation gives CAWMVAGGGTGELFF.

The chain uses TRBV12-3 or TRBV12-4 and TRBJ1-6; D unclear. The V end was cut by 3 bases, the J end by 9 bases, with 6 bases between. The CDR3 covers 12 residues. Written as DNA, the CDR3 is TGTGCCAGCAGTTTTTCGGGTTCACCCCTCCACTTT. This gives the protein CASSFSGSPLHF.

The CDR3 bases are TGTGCCAGCAAACGGAGCGGGGCACAAGAGACCCAGTACTTC. It is translated as CASKRSGAQETQYF. This rearrangement joins TRBV6-5 to TRBJ2-5; 7 bases are a match to TRBD2. The germline CDR1 and CDR2 sequences are MNHEY and SVGAGI. The CDR3 runs to 14 residues. V trimming: 7 bases; J trimming: 2 bases; junction bases outside the gene matches: 7.

The rearrangement uses TRBV5-4 and TRBJ2-7; D is unclear. The CDR3 covers 12 residues. Germline V gene data show CDR1 as SGHNT and CDR2 as YYREEE (reference sequence). Trimming removed 10 bases at V and 2 bases at J, with 13 bases between. CDR3 in DNA: TGTGCCTGGGCTATTCGACCCTACGAGCAGTACTTC. This sequence encodes CAWAIRPYEQYF.

The chain uses TRBV6-1 and TRBJ2-1; 13 positions agree with TRBD2. The CDR3 totals 15 residues. V lost 1 base to trimming and J lost 7 bases; unmatched junction nucleotides: 1. The germline V gene has CDR1 MNHNS and CDR2 SASEGT. The CDR3 DNA sequence: TGTGCCAGCAGTGAAGAGGGACTAGCGGGGAATGAGCAGTTCTTC. Protein: CASSEEGLAGNEQFF.

This clone was observed a single time. The chain has TRBV7-9 and TRBJ2-7; D gene uncertain. With 4 bases removed from V and 5 bases from J, the gap between germline ends came to 6 bases. This CDR3 has 11 amino acids. The germline V gene has CDR1 SEHNR and CDR2 FQNEAQ (reference sequence). The CDR3 sequence is CASSSLNEQYV. The DNA of the CDR3 is TGTGCCAGCAGCTCGCTCAACGAGCAGTACGTC.

The chain is built from TRBV4-2 and TRBJ2-6, with D possibly TRBD2 on 6 matching bases. V lost 3 bases and J lost 4, with 19 bases in between. CDR1 is LGHNA, CDR2 YNFKEQ, per germline. This CDR3 is 18 amino acids long. CDR3 in amino acids: CASSQGPRGKKGANVLTF. The CDR3 bases are TGTGCCAGCAGCCAGGGCCCTCGCGGGAAGAAAGGGGCCAACGTCCTGACTTTC.

This clone occurred once. The V and J genes are TRBV13 and TRBJ2-1; 14 bases align to TRBD2. Germline loops: CDR1 PRHDT, CDR2 FYEKMQ (reference sequence). Trimming removed 4 bases from V and 6 bases from J; junction bases left unmatched: 11. The CDR3 covers 18 residues. The CDR3 DNA reads as TGTGCCAGCAGCTGGAGACTAGCGGGGGGGTCCAACGTCAATGAGCAGTTCTTC. Protein: CASSWRLAGGSNVNEQFF.